These 24 T cell receptor beta chains share one sample of origin, sequenced in a study of T cells in Graves' hyperthyroidism and ophthalmopathy (dated by TCRdb to about 2019). Library generation was performed with multiplex PCR. Sequencing was performed on an Illumina HiSeq 2000. The TCR beta CDR3 regions were amplified from the RNA transcripts. The TCR CDR3 was subjected to a first round of RT-PCR using the HTBI primer set and the Qiagen OneStep RT-PCR kit. Clones were called with MiXCR by TCRdb after fastp trimmed the public reads at Q25, and only in-frame beta chains were retained. Each CDR3 protein appears once, grouped with its most common genes and DNA. Recorded for this sample are around 300,000 distinct CDR3 sequences; approximately 13% of them occurred a single time. Clones ranked in the top ten supply under 8% of the sample. Sequenced input: blood. Receptors originate from a woman aged 40 to 50 with Graves' hyperthyroidism.

This clonotype has a handful of counts. Written as DNA, the CDR3 is TGTGCCAGCAGTTTTTCAGGGTTCGAGCAGTACTTC. It yields the protein CASSFSGFEQYF. The rearrangement joins TRBV12-3 or TRBV12-4 to TRBJ2-7, with D perhaps matching TRBD1 (5 bases). Trimming pared 3 bases from V and 6 bases from J, leaving 9 bases between. This CDR3 spans 12 amino acids.

This clonotype appeared many times. The chain couples TRBV2 to TRBJ2-1; D is perhaps TRBD2 (5 bases). The germline V gene has CDR1 SNHLY and CDR2 FYNNEI. The length of the CDR3 is 16 residues. Trimming took 4 bases from V and 8 from J, leaving 21 bases between them. The CDR3 protein is CASSVGATRVFYEQFF. The CDR3 DNA sequence: TGTGCCAGCAGTGTGGGAGCGACAAGGGTGTTTTATGAGCAGTTCTTC. Variable domain in full (rest from reference TRBV2 and TRBJ2-1): EPEVTQTPSHQVTQMGQEVILRCVPISNHLYFYWYRQILGQKVEFLVSFYNNEISEKSEIFDDQFSVERPDGSNFTLKIRSTKLEDSAMYFCASSVGATRVFYEQFFGPGTRLTVL.

This clonotype appeared many times. This chain joins TRBV2 and TRBJ2-5; D ambiguous. Trimming stripped 4 bases from V and 4 bases from J, with 13 bases between. Germline V lookup: CDR1 SNHLY, CDR2 FYNNEI. CDR3 length: 14 residues. As DNA, the CDR3 is TGTGCCAGCAGTGTAGGTAGGAGAGGAGAGACCCAGTACTTC. Translated, it gives CASSVGRRGETQYF.

A remark on this clonotype: A much larger clone differs from this one at a single base, so this may be a read error. The chain has TRBV3-1 and TRBJ1-5, with a weak D call TRBD1 (6 bases). The CDR3 length is 15 residues. Per the germline V gene, CDR1 is LGHDT and CDR2 is YNNKEL (reference sequence). The CDR3, as DNA: TGTGCCAGCAGCCAAGGGAGTGGGACAAAACAGCCCCGGCATTTT. It is translated as CASSQGSGTKQPRHF.

This clonotype appeared a few times. The chain has TRBV5-1 and TRBJ2-5; D is unresolved. CDR3 length equals 11 residues. V lost 4 bases to trimming and J lost 5 bases, with 6 bases between them. The germline V gene encodes CDR1 SGHRS and CDR2 YFSETQ. The CDR3 DNA sequence: TGCGCCAGCAGCGCCGCCGAGACCCAGTACTTC. Amino acids: CASSAAETQYF.

Worth noting for this clonotype: A read error may explain this, as a much larger clone is one base away. The chain uses TRBV24-1 and TRBJ1-2; D unresolved. CDR1 KGHDR and CDR2 SFDVKD come from the germline V gene. The CDR3 covers 13 residues. The ends were cut back, 5 bases at V and 8 bases at J, with 14 bases in the middle. As DNA, the CDR3 is TGTGCCACCAGTGGATACACGGGTGGCGGCTACACCTTC. Translated: CATSGYTGGGYTF.

Ten or more counts support this clonotype. The genes are TRBV7-9 and TRBJ2-2; no reliable D call. The CDR3 is 15 amino acids. From germline, CDR1 is SEHNR and CDR2 FQNEAQ (reference sequence). V lost 5 bases, J lost 0 bases, and 10 bases lay in between. In nucleotides, the CDR3 is TGTGCCAGCAGCCAACCTTGGCCGAACACCGGGGAGCTGTTTTTT. As protein: CASSQPWPNTGELFF.

This clonotype appeared many times. The V call is TRBV30, the J call TRBJ2-3; no definite D call. Germline CDR1 and CDR2: GTSNPN and SVGIG (reference sequence). V was pared by 4 bases and J by 0 bases, with 5 bases between. This CDR3 spans 12 amino acids. The CDR3 is CAWTFSTDTQYF. The CDR3 nucleotides are TGTGCCTGGACTTTTAGCACAGATACGCAGTATTTT.

This clonotype was found a few times. This chain joins TRBV20-1 and TRBJ2-7; 8 nucleotides line up with TRBD2. After removal of 5 bases from V and 0 bases from J, the junction contained 18 bases not matched to a gene. Germline lookup yields CDR1 DFQATT and CDR2 SNEGSKA (reference sequence). The CDR3 consists of 18 residues. This CDR3 is CSAFRGLASPSDSYEQYF. The CDR3 bases are TGCAGTGCTTTCCGAGGACTAGCCAGCCCATCTGACTCCTACGAGCAGTACTTC.

The chain employs TRBV27 and TRBJ2-7, with D perhaps matching TRBD1 or TRBD2 (6 bases each). This CDR3 region has 15 residues. The V end lost 5 bases, the J end lost 11 bases, and 25 bases lay between the germline ends. Looked up from germline, CDR1 is MNHEY and CDR2 is SMNVEV (reference sequence). The DNA of the CDR3 is TGTGCCAGCAGTACCCTCGGAGGGGACAACGGTCGAGAGTACTTC. This sequence encodes CASSTLGGDNGREYF.

This clonotype was seen many times. This rearrangement joins TRBV6-2 or TRBV6-3 to TRBJ2-5, with 12 positions matching TRBD2. This CDR3 is 16 amino acids long. V trimming: 0 bases; J trimming: 4 bases; junction bases outside the gene matches: 3. The V gene's germline CDR1 is MNHEY and CDR2 SVGEGT. The DNA for the CDR3 is TGTGCCAGCAGTTACTCGAAGACTAGCGGGAGAGAGACCCAGTACTTC. This sequence encodes CASSYSKTSGRETQYF.

At least ten counts were recorded for this clonotype. This rearrangement joins TRBV3-1 to TRBJ2-2; 9 bases line up with TRBD2. The CDR3 length is 15 residues. V was clipped by 6 bases and J by 3 bases; unmatched bases: 5. CDR1 and CDR2 (germline): LGHDT, YNNKEL (reference sequence). The CDR3 DNA sequence: TGTGCCAGCAGTCGGCGGGAGGGATACACCGGGGAGCTGTTTTTT. It translates to CASSRREGYTGELFF.

The sample holds one count of this clonotype. Compared with germline, one end of the junction differs, possibly owing to a read error. The chain has TRBV18 and TRBJ1-1; D call uncertain. CDR3 length: 14 amino acids. CDR1 is KGHSH, CDR2 LQKENI, per germline. CDR3 in amino acids: CAISPAAGNTEAFF. The CDR3 DNA reads TGTGCCATCTCACCGGCGGCGGGGAACACTGAAGCTTTCTTT.

There are many counts of this clonotype. V and J are TRBV5-1 and TRBJ2-3; 7 bases map to TRBD2. The CDR3 is made up of 18 amino acids. J lost 1 base, V lost 0 bases, and 11 bases had no gene match. CDR1 is SGHRS, CDR2 YFSETQ, per germline. The CDR3 DNA is TGCGCCAGCAGCTTGGCCCTCACGGCTAGCGGTGGCACAGATACGCAGTATTTT. Translation gives CASSLALTASGGTDTQYF.

This clonotype was picked up many times. The CDR3 protein is CASSSQGTNEKLFF. Here the CDR3 DNA reads TGTGCCAGCAGCTCACAGGGAACTAATGAAAAACTGTTTTTT. V is TRBV3-1 and J is TRBJ1-4; weak D call: TRBD1 (6 bases). The ends were cut back, 5 bases at V and 1 base at J, with 8 bases in the middle. Germline CDR1 reads LGHDT; CDR2 reads YNNKEL (reference sequence). The CDR3 extends over 14 amino acids.

The chain links TRBV28 to TRBJ2-3; tentatively, D is TRBD1 or TRBD2 (8 bases each). Germline V gives CDR1 MDHEN, CDR2 SYDVKM. CDR3 length: 19 residues. The ends were cut back, 1 base at V and 3 bases at J, with 23 bases in the middle. CDR3 loop: CASSLSAGGQGGTTDTQYF. DNA of the CDR3: TGTGCCAGCAGTTTATCTGCGGGAGGACAGGGCGGCACTACAGATACGCAGTATTTT.

The J gene is TRBJ1-5, the V gene TRBV6-2 or TRBV6-3; D ambiguous. Germline V gene lookup returns CDR1 MNHEY and CDR2 SVGEGT. V was trimmed by 9 bases and J by 3 bases, leaving 15 bases between them. This CDR3 is built from 14 residues. DNA of the CDR3: TGTGCCAGGAGATCCGGGCAGCCCAATCAGCCCCAGCATTTT. The encoded protein is CARRSGQPNQPQHF.

In this sample, this clonotype turned up many times. The chain employs TRBV5-1 and TRBJ2-1; 8 bases align to TRBD2. The CDR3 covers 14 residues. The V gene end was trimmed by 2 bases and the J gene end by 3 bases; junction bases not matched to a gene: 1. Per the germline V gene, CDR1 is SGHRS and CDR2 is YFSETQ. The CDR3 region has the DNA TGCGCCAGCAGCTTAGCGGGAGTCTACAATGAGCAGTTCTTC. Amino acid sequence: CASSLAGVYNEQFF.

This clonotype showed up just a few times. The V gene is TRBV6-5, the J gene TRBJ1-3, with D unclear. The CDR3 spans 15 residues. Germline CDR1 MNHEY, CDR2 SVGAGI. V was pared by 4 bases and J by 2 bases, with 12 bases between. The CDR3 reads CASSSSIPTGNTIYF. DNA for the CDR3: TGTGCCAGCAGTTCCTCCATTCCGACTGGAAACACCATATATTTT.

This clonotype was counted many times. V and J are TRBV5-1 and TRBJ1-4; D not certain. V was shortened by 0 bases and J by 6 bases, with 9 bases between the two germline ends. CDR1 and CDR2 from the germline V gene are SGHRS and YFSETQ. The CDR3 has 14 residues. CDR3 DNA: TGCGCCAGCAGCTTGGCCGGGCGGGATGAAAAACTGTTTTTT. The encoded protein is CASSLAGRDEKLFF. Together with reference TRBV5-1 and TRBJ1-4, the CDR3 gives the full variable domain: KAGVTQTPRYLIKTRGQQVTLSCSPISGHRSVSWYQQTPGQGLQFLFEYFSETQRNKGNFPGRFSGRQFSNSRSEMNVSTLELGDSALYLCASSLAGRDEKLFFGSGTQLSVL.

This rearrangement joins TRBV5-6 to TRBJ1-2; D gene ambiguous. V shed 0 bases and J shed 0 bases, with 9 bases lying between them. The CDR3 consists of 15 residues. CDR1 and CDR2 from the germline V gene are SGHDT and YYEEEE. For the CDR3, the DNA is TGTGCCAGCAGCTTGGCGGATATAGCTAACTATGGCTACACCTTC. Its translation is CASSLADIANYGYTF.

This clonotype was detected many times. The rearrangement uses TRBV11-3 and TRBJ1-1; D gene ambiguous. With 4 bases removed from V and 0 bases from J, the gap between germline ends came to 6 bases. This CDR3 contains 13 residues. The germline CDR1 and CDR2 sequences are SGHNT and YENEEA. CDR3 region: CASSSSLNTEAFF. The CDR3 DNA reads TGTGCCAGCAGCTCCTCTTTGAACACTGAAGCTTTCTTT.

The CDR3, as DNA: TGTGCCAGCAGCCGCCTGCTAGCGGGAGGGCCCTCCTACGAGCAGTACTTC. It is translated as CASSRLLAGGPSYEQYF. The rearrangement joins TRBV27 to TRBJ2-7; 12 bases are shared with TRBD2. The CDR3 contains 17 residues. The germline V gene has CDR1 MNHEY and CDR2 SMNVEV (reference sequence). The junction had 9 bases not matched to a gene; V was cut back by 6 bases and J by 0 bases.

This clonotype came up many times. J is TRBJ1-2 and V is TRBV29-1; D is unresolved. Germline V gives CDR1 SQVTM, CDR2 ANQGSEA. The V end lost 4 bases, the J end lost 5 bases, and 8 bases lay between the germline ends. This CDR3 region has 11 residues. The CDR3 coding sequence is TGCAGCGTTGTGGGCAGTTATGGCTACACCTTC. Translation: CSVVGSYGYTF.